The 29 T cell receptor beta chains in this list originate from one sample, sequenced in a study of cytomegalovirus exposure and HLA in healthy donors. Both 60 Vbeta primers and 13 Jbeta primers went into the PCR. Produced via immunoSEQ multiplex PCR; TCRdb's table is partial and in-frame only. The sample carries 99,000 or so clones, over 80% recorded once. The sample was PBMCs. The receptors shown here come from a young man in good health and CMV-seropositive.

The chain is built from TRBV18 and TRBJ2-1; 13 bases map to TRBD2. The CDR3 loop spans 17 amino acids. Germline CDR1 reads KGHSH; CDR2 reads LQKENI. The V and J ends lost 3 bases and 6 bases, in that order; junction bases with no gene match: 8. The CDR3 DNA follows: TGTGCCAGCTCACCCTCACTAGCGGGGGGGCCTGGCAATGAGCAGTTCTTC. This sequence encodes CASSPSLAGGPGNEQFF. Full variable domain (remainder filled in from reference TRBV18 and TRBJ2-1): NAGVMQNPRHLVRRRGQEARLRCSPMKGHSHVYWYRQLPEEGLKFMVYLQKENIIDESGMPKERFSAEFPKEGPSILRIQQVVRGDSAAYFCASSPSLAGGPGNEQFFGPGTRLTVL.

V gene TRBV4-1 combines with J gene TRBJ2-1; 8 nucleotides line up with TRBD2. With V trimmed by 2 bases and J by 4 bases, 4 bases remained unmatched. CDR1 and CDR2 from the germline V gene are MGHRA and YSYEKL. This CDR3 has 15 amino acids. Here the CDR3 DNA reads TGCGCCAGCAGCCAAACGAGCGGGGGATACAATGAGCAGTTCTTC. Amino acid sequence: CASSQTSGGYNEQFF.

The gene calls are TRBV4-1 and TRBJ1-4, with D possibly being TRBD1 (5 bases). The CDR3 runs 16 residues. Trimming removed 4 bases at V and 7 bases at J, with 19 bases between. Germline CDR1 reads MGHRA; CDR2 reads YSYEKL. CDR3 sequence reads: CASSLSRGGGFEKLFF. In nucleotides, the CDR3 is TGCGCCAGCAGCCTCTCCCGCGGGGGGGGTTTTGAAAAACTGTTTTTT.

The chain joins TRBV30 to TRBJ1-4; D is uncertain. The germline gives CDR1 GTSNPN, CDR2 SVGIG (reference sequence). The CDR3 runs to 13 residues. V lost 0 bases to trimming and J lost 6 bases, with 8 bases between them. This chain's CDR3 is CAWSVDSHEKLFF. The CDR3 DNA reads TGTGCCTGGAGTGTGGACTCCCATGAAAAACTGTTTTTT.

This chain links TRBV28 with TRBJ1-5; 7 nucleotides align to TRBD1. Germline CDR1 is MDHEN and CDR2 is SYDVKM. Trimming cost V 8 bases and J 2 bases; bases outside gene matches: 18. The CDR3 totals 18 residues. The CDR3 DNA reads TGTGCCAGCCAGGGTTCGAGAAAAACACAGGGGCGCAATCAGCCCCAGCATTTT. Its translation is CASQGSRKTQGRNQPQHF.

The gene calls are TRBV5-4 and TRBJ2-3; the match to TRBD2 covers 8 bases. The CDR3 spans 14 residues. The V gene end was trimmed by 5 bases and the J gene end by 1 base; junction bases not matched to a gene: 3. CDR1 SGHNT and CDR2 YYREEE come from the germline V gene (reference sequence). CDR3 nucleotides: TGTGCCAGCAGAAGGCGGGGGGGCACAGATACGCAGTATTTT. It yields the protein CASRRRGGTDTQYF. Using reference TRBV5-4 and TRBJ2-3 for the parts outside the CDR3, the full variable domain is ETGVTQSPTHLIKTRGQQVTLRCSSQSGHNTVSWYQQALGQGPQFIFQYYREEENGRGNFPPRFSGLQFPNYSSELNVNALELDDSALYLCASRRRGGTDTQYFGPGTRLTVL.

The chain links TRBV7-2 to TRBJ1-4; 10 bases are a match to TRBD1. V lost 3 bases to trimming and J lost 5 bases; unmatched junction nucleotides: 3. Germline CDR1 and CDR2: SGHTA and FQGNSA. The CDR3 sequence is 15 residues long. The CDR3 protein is CASSFGQGGNEKLFF. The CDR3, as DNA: TGTGCCAGCAGCTTTGGACAGGGGGGGAATGAAAAACTGTTTTTT.

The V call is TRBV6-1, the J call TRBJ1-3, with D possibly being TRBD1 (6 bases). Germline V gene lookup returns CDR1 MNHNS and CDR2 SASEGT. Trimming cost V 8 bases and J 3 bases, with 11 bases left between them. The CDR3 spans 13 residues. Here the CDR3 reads CASGTGFGNTIYF. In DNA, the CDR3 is TGTGCCAGCGGTACAGGGTTTGGAAACACCATATATTTT.

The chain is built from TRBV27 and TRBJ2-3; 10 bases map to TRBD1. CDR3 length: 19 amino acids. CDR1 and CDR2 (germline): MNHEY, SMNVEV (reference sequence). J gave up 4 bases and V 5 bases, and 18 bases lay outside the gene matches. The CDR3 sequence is CASSPSGQGQSLLPDTQYF. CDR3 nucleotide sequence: TGTGCCAGCAGTCCTTCGGGACAGGGGCAGTCTCTCCTCCCAGATACGCAGTATTTT.

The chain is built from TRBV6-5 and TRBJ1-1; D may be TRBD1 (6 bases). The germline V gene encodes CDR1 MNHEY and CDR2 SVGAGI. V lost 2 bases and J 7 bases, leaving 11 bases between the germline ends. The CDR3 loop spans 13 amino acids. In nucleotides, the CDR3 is TGTGCCAGCAGTTACAGCAGGGGAATTGAAGCTTTCTTT. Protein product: CASSYSRGIEAFF.

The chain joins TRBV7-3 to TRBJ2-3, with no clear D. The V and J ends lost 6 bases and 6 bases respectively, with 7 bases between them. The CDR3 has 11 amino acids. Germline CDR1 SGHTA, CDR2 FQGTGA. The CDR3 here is CASRGADTQYF. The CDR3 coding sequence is TGTGCCAGCAGGGGCGCGGATACGCAGTATTTT. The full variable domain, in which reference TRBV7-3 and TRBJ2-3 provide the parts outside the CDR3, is GAGVSQTPSNKVTEKGKYVELRCDPISGHTALYWYRQSLGQGPEFLIYFQGTGAADDSGLPNDRFFAVRPEGSVSTLKIQRTERGDSAVYLCASRGADTQYFGPGTRLTVL.

CDR3 protein: CASSFATGADTQYF. DNA for the CDR3: TGTGCCAGCAGCTTCGCAACAGGGGCAGATACGCAGTATTTT. The V gene is TRBV11-2, the J gene TRBJ2-3; 7 bases agree with TRBD1. CDR3 size: 14 residues. V was clipped by 3 bases and J by 4 bases; unmatched bases: 4. Per germline, CDR1 SGHAT and CDR2 FQNNGV.

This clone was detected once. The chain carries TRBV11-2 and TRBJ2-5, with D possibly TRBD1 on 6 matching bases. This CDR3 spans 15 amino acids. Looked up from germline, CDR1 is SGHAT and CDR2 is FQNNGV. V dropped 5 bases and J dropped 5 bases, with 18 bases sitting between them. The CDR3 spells CASSQLGGPGETQYF. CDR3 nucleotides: TGTGCCAGCAGCCAACTTGGGGGCCCAGGGGAGACCCAGTACTTC.

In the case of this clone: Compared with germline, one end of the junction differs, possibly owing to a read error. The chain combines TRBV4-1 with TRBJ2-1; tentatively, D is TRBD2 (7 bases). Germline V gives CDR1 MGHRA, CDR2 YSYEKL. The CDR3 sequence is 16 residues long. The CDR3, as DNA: TGCGCCAGCAGCCACCAGAGGGGGGGCTCCGACAATGAGCAGTTCTTC. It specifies CASSHQRGGSDNEQFF.

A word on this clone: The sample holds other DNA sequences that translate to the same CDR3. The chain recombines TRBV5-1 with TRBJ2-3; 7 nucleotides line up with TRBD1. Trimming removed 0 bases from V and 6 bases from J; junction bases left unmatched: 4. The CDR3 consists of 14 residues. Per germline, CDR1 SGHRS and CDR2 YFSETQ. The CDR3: CASSLGQGDDTQYF. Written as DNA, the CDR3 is TGCGCCAGCAGCTTGGGACAGGGAGACGATACGCAGTATTTT.

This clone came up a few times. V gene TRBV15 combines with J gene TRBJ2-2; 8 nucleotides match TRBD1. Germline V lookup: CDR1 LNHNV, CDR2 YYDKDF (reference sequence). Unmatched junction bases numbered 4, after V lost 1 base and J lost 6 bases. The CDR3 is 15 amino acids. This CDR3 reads CATSRGQGSPGELFF. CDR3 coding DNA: TGTGCCACCAGCAGAGGACAGGGGAGCCCCGGGGAGCTGTTTTTT.

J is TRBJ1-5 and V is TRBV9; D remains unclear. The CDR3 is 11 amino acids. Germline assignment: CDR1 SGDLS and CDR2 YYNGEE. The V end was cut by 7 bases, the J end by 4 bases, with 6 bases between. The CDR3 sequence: CASGLNQPQHF. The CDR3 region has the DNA TGTGCCAGCGGACTTAATCAGCCCCAGCATTTT.

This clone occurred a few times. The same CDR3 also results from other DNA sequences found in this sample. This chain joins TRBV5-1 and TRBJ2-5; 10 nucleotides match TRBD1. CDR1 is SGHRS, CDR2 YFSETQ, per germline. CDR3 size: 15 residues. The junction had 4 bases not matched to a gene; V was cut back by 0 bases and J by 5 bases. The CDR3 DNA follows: TGCGCCAGCAGCTTGGCTGGGACAGGGGAGGAGACCCAGTACTTC. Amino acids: CASSLAGTGEETQYF.

CDR3 sequence: CASSPRQGKETQYF. CDR3 sequence (DNA): TGCGCCAGCAGCCCGCGACAGGGCAAAGAGACCCAGTACTTC. This chain uses TRBV4-1 with TRBJ2-5, with 7 bases lining up with TRBD1. After removal of 4 bases from V and 3 bases from J, the junction contained 5 bases not matched to a gene. Germline values: CDR1 MGHRA, CDR2 YSYEKL. This CDR3 has 14 residues.

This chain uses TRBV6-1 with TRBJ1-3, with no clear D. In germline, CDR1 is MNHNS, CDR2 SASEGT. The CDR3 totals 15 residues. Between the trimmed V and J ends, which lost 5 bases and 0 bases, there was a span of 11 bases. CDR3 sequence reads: CASSSRHLSGNTIYF. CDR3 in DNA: TGTGCCAGCAGTTCCCGACACCTCTCTGGAAACACCATATATTTT.

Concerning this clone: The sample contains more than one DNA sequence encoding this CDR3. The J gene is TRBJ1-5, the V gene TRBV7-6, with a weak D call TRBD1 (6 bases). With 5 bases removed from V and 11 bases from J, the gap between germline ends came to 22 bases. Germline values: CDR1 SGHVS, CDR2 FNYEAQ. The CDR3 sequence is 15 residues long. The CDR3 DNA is TGTGCCAGCAGCGCGGGGGACAACGGGGGAGAGGCCCAGCATTTT. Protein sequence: CASSAGDNGGEAQHF. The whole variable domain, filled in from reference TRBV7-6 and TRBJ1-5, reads GAGVSQSPRYKVTKRGQDVALRCDPISGHVSLYWYRQALGQGPEFLTYFNYEAQQDKSGLPNDRFSAERPEGSISTLTIQRTEQRDSAMYRCASSAGDNGGEAQHFGDGTRLSIL.

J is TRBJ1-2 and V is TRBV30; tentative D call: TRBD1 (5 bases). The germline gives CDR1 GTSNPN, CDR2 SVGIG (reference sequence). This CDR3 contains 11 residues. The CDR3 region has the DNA TGTGGGACCAACCAGGGCCATGGCTACACCTTC. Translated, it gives CGTNQGHGYTF.

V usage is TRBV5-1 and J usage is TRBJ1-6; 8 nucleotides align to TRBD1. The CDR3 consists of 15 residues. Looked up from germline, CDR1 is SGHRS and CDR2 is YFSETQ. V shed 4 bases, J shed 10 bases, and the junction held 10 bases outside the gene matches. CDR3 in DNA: TGCGCCAGCAGCGTAACAGGGGGAACAGAATCACCCCTCCACTTT. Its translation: CASSVTGGTESPLHF.

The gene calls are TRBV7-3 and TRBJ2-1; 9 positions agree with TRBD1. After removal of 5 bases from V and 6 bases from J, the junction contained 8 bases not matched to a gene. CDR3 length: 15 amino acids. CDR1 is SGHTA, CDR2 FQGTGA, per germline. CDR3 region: CASSHDGQGFNEQFF. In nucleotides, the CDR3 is TGTGCCAGCAGCCACGACGGACAGGGGTTCAATGAGCAGTTCTTC.

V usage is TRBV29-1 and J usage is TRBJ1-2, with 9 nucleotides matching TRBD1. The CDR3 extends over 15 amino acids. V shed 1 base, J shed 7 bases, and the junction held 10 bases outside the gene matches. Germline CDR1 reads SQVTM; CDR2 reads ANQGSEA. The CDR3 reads CSVEVGGQGLGGYTF. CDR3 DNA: TGCAGCGTTGAAGTGGGGGGACAGGGTCTTGGTGGCTACACCTTC.

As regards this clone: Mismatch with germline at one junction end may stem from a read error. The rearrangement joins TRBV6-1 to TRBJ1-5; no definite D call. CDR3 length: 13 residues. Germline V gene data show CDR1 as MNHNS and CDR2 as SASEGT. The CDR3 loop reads CASTETVGQPQHF. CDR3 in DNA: TGTGCCAGCACTGAAACGGTTGGTCAGCCCCAGCATTTT.

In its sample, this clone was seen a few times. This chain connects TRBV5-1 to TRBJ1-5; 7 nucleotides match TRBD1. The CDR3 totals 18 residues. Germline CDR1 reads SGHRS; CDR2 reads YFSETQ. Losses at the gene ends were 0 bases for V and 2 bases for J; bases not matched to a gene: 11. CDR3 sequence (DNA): TGCGCCAGCAGCTTGGGATTCATAGGGGGCGAGGGCAATCAGCCCCAGCATTTT. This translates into CASSLGFIGGEGNQPQHF.

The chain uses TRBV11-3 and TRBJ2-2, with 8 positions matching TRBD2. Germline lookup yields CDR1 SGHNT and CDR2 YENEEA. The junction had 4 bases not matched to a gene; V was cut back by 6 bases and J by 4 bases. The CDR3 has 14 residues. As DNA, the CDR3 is TGTGCCAGCAGTTCGGCGGGGGGCACCGGGGAGCTGTTTTTT. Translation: CASSSAGGTGELFF.

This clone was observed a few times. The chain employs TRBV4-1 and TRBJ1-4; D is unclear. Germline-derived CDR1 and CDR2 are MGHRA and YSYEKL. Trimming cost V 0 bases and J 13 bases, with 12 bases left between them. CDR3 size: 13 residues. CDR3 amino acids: CASSQDRREPLFF. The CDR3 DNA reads TGCGCCAGCAGCCAAGATAGAAGGGAGCCACTGTTTTTT.